The T cell receptor (beta chain) under discussion was sequenced for a study of metastatic and nonmetastatic thyroid tumors. Looking at the study overall: The study looked at repertoires side by side in blood and in tumor or nodule tissue from malignant and benign thyroid patients. Findings and limits, study-wide: When malignant thyroid tumors were compared with benign nodules, TCR beta diversity was reportedly significantly higher in the malignant tumors. This held in both blood and tumor samples.

This clone has only a few counts. Its specificity is not known. Germline V CDR1 and CDR2: LGHDT, YNNKEL (reference sequence). V lost 4 bases and J lost 9; bases outside the gene matches: 16. The length of the CDR3 is 16 residues. Among the patients, none had received any treatment before thyroid surgery. Using MiXCR, TCRdb reanalyzed the PCR reads. The sample includes under 100,000 clones, about 9.1% of them seen just once. This TCR was recovered from a female donor with papillary thyroid cancer or a benign thyroid nodule (not recorded which). Some clones in this sample may be carry-over from other donors' samples. The chain combines TRBV3-1 with TRBJ2-7; the match to TRBD2 covers 9 bases. Sequenced: blood. The CDR3 region is CASSPSTLAGCNGQYF. Here the CDR3 DNA reads TGTGCCAGCAGCCCATCGACCCTAGCGGGGTGTAACGGGCAGTACTTC.